This T cell receptor (beta chain) was captured in a study of T cell responses to AZD1222 COVID-19 vaccine. Study in general: Second-dose timings of about 4 or about 12 weeks were pooled. Study-wide results and caveats: Seropositive AZD1222 recipients at baseline numbered only five or six. Only after the peak T cell response were repertoires sampled. Compared with day 0, the breadth and depth of the Spike-specific TCR repertoire rose significantly after two doses of AZD1222.

In regard to this clone: Its antigen is unknown.

Profiled with immunoSEQ multiplex PCR; TCRdb holds only in-frame clones, not every one. The top ten clones hold about 5% of a sample with roughly 120,000 clones, about 91% of them seen once. This clonotype was sampled from an adult in good health. This material consisted of peripheral blood, taken on day 0 of AZD1222 vaccination.

The CDR3 bases are TGTGCCAGCAGACGCCGGGACATCGGCTATGGCTACACCTTC. Amino acid sequence: CASRRRDIGYGYTF. The chain links TRBV6-1 to TRBJ1-2; D may be TRBD1 (6 bases). Germline-derived CDR1 and CDR2 are MNHNS and SASEGT. The CDR3 is 14 amino acids. V lost 6 bases, J lost 4 bases, and 15 bases lay in between.